The source of this T cell receptor (beta chain) is a study of blood T cell repertoires in COVID-19. Across the whole study: COVID-19 samples, acute and convalescent, were from the United States, Italy and Spain.

This clone occurred a few times. In the original analysis: Amplifying reference gene primers gave estimates of nucleated cell counts. Data came from immunoSEQ multiplex PCR; TCRdb stores just in-frame clones and leaves some out. The DNA gave D and trimming, while V, J and clone size come from that table. The table includes a few hundred thousand clones, roughly 88% detected once. Participants came from fewer than 25 US areas, aged about 18 to 90 years. Sequences were obtained from PBMCs or T cells enriched from blood (not recorded which). The receptor's source is a man younger than 45 who had recovered from COVID-19.

CDR3 coding DNA: TGCGCCAGCAGCCAAGGGACAGCAAGGGGCTATGGCTACACCTTC. Translating it yields CASSQGTARGYGYTF. The rearrangement uses TRBV4-1 and TRBJ1-2; possible D gene TRBD1, 6 bases. V shed 1 base and J shed 4 bases, with 13 bases lying between them. The CDR3 is made up of 15 amino acids. Germline V gene lookup returns CDR1 MGHRA and CDR2 YSYEKL.